This TCR beta chain was sequenced during a study of blood T cell repertoires in COVID-19. About the study: Some COVID-19 samples were acute and others convalescent; all came from the United States, Italy and Spain. Sources were T cells, B-cell-depleted T cells, or PBMCs; the material itself was cDNA or gDNA.

Per the original methods: Reference gene primer amplification gave estimated nucleated cell counts. Measured with immunoSEQ multiplex PCR; TCRdb has only the in-frame clones, and not every one. That table gives V, J and clone size, and the DNA gave D and trimming. The table lists about 71,000 clones, approximately 90% of them singletons, with about 5.1% in the top ten. The CDR3 covers 14 residues. Trimming removed 7 bases from V and 1 base from J, with 14 bases in between. CDR1 and CDR2 (germline): SGDLS, YYNGEE. The chain carries TRBV9 and TRBJ1-1; TRBD1 is a possible D gene (6 bases). The clonotype originates from a woman younger than 30 with acute or convalescent COVID-19. Sequencing was performed on peripheral blood. The CDR3 protein is CASQKGHSNTEAFF. CDR3 nucleotide sequence: TGTGCCAGCCAAAAGGGACACTCGAACACTGAAGCTTTCTTT.